The clone carrying this T cell receptor beta chain was found a few times. Other nucleotide sequences from this sample produce the same CDR3. The method was immunoSEQ multiplex PCR; TCRdb's version includes in-frame clones alone and lacks a portion of them. The sample holds under 450,000 clones, about 89% seen once. This sample was included in a study of blood T cell repertoires in COVID-19. CDR1 and CDR2 from the germline V gene are DFQATT and SNEGSKA (reference sequence). The CDR3 sequence is 11 residues long. V was pared by 0 bases and J by 6 bases, with 4 bases between. This TCR was recovered from a man aged 30-40 years who had recovered from COVID-19. What was sequenced was PBMCs or T cells enriched from blood (not recorded which). The rearrangement joins TRBV20-1 to TRBJ2-3; D gene ambiguous. As DNA, the CDR3 is TGCAGTGCTAGAGATCGGGATACGCAGTATTTT. It yields the protein CSARDRDTQYF.